Below, one T cell receptor beta chain is given with its context. The CDR3 runs 15 residues. Germline V gives CDR1 SNHLY, CDR2 FYNNEI. The ends lost 7 bases at V and 1 base at J; junction bases unmatched: 7. This record belongs to a study of cytomegalovirus exposure and HLA in healthy donors. Primers included in the PCR were 60 Vbeta and 13 Jbeta primers. Some clones are missing from TCRdb's copy, which holds only in-frame ones; the method was immunoSEQ multiplex PCR. This listing includes some 120,000 clones. Sequencing used PBMCs. The chain carries TRBV2 and TRBJ2-7; 10 bases line up with TRBD2. The TCR sequence derives from a woman aged 60-75 years in good health and CMV-seronegative. CDR3 sequence reads: CASMGTSGISYEQYF. The CDR3 DNA reads as TGTGCCAGCATGGGAACTAGCGGGATATCCTACGAGCAGTACTTC.